The 16 T cell receptor beta chains listed next were all sequenced from one sample in a study of OX40 agonist ivuxolimab in advanced cancers. TCRdb keeps only in-frame clones here, not all; method: immunoSEQ multiplex PCR. This table holds some 39,000 clones, 70% to 85% found once. The specimen was CD4+ or CD8+ T cells sorted from blood, collected in a trial of the OX40 agonist ivuxolimab. The receptors were sampled from an adult with an advanced solid tumor such as melanoma, head and neck, liver or kidney cancer.

The V gene is TRBV7-9, the J gene TRBJ1-1; D gene unclear. V was trimmed by 5 bases and J by 0 bases, leaving 7 bases between them. CDR1 is SEHNR and CDR2 is FQNEAQ in the germline V gene (reference sequence). There are 13 residues in the CDR3. The CDR3 region is CASSDVMNTEAFF. CDR3 bases: TGTGCCAGCAGCGACGTCATGAACACTGAAGCTTTCTTT.

V and J are TRBV21-1 and TRBJ2-3. TRBV21-1 is classified as a pseudogene. The CDR3 runs 11 residues. The chain's CDR3 is CASSWGDTQYF. In nucleotides, the CDR3 is TGTGCCAGCAGCTGGGGAGATACGCAGTATTTT.

V gene TRBV28 combines with J gene TRBJ1-4, with D possibly matching TRBD1 (6 bases). This CDR3 contains 15 residues. The germline gives CDR1 MDHEN, CDR2 SYDVKM. V lost 7 bases, J lost 2 bases, and 14 bases lay in between. CDR3 loop: CASTGGTTTNEKLFF. CDR3 nucleotide sequence: TGTGCCAGCACGGGAGGGACAACTACTAATGAAAAACTGTTTTTT.

The CDR3, as DNA: TGTGCCAGCAGTGACGGCAGAGAACCTAACGAGCAGTACTTC. It is translated as CASSDGREPNEQYF. V is TRBV25-1 and J is TRBJ2-7; no reliable D call. CDR3 length equals 14 residues. V gave up 3 bases and J gave up 5 bases, with 14 bases separating them. Germline-derived CDR1 and CDR2 are MGHDK and SYGVNS.

The chain recombines TRBV9 with TRBJ2-3; D is ambiguous. Trimming removed 4 bases from V and 3 bases from J, with 9 bases in between. CDR3 length: 13 residues. The germline V gene encodes CDR1 SGDLS and CDR2 YYNGEE. The CDR3 DNA reads as TGTGCCAGCAGCCTATGGGGTACAGATACGCAGTATTTT. This codes for CASSLWGTDTQYF.

The rearrangement uses TRBV7-8 and TRBJ2-7, with D perhaps being TRBD1 or TRBD2 (5 bases each). The V gene's germline CDR1 is SGHVS and CDR2 FQNEAQ. V lost 6 bases, J lost 9 bases, and 15 bases lay in between. The CDR3 has 12 amino acids. CDR3 in amino acids: CASSLEGLVQYF. The DNA for the CDR3 is TGTGCCAGCAGTCTAGAGGGGCTAGTGCAGTACTTC.

The rearrangement uses TRBV5-6 and TRBJ2-7, with D perhaps matching TRBD1 (6 bases). The germline V gene has CDR1 SGHDT and CDR2 YYEEEE. The CDR3 is 12 amino acids. The V end lost 4 bases, the J end lost 4 bases, and 9 bases lay between the germline ends. The CDR3 coding sequence is TGTGCCAGCAGCAGGCAGGGGTACGAGCAGTACTTC. It is translated as CASSRQGYEQYF.

The genes are TRBV6-5 and TRBJ2-1; unclear D gene. The germline V and J ends were trimmed by 6 bases and 5 bases, with 8 bases remaining between them. This CDR3 spans 12 amino acids. Germline CDR1 and CDR2: MNHEY and SVGAGI. The CDR3 protein is CASRNRNNEQFF. The CDR3, as DNA: TGTGCCAGCAGAAACAGAAACAATGAGCAGTTCTTC.

The chain has TRBV5-1 and TRBJ2-2, with D perhaps assigned TRBD1 or TRBD2 (6 bases each). Germline V CDR1 and CDR2: SGHRS, YFSETQ. CDR3 length: 15 amino acids. Trimming took 4 bases from V and 7 from J, leaving 17 bases between them. The CDR3 reads CASSPRGAGGGELFF. Written as DNA, the CDR3 is TGCGCCAGCAGCCCTAGGGGGGCCGGCGGCGGGGAGCTGTTTTTT.

On this clone: At the DNA level, this CDR3 is encoded by other sequences in the same sample as well. J is TRBJ2-7 and V is TRBV29-1; D perhaps matches TRBD1 (5 bases). Germline CDR1 and CDR2: SQVTM and ANQGSEA. The CDR3 length is 13 residues. V was cut by 6 bases and J by 0 bases, with 12 bases left in between. CDR3: CSVGQGASYEQYF. The CDR3, as DNA: TGCAGCGTAGGACAAGGGGCCTCCTACGAGCAGTACTTC.

This chain joins TRBV4-1 and TRBJ1-1, with D hard to call. CDR3 size: 15 residues. Germline values: CDR1 MGHRA, CDR2 YSYEKL. Trimming removed 4 bases at V and 0 bases at J, with 12 bases between. The CDR3 loop is CASSPGSAMNTEAFF. The CDR3 coding sequence is TGCGCCAGCAGCCCGGGAAGTGCAATGAACACTGAAGCTTTCTTT.

J is TRBJ1-5 and V is TRBV5-1; D call uncertain. Germline V CDR1 and CDR2: SGHRS, YFSETQ. The V end lost 0 bases, the J end lost 6 bases, and 7 bases lay between the germline ends. The CDR3 totals 13 residues. CDR3 amino acids: CASSLEVGQPQHF. The DNA of the CDR3 is TGCGCCAGCAGCTTGGAAGTAGGTCAGCCCCAGCATTTT.

The genes are TRBV10-3 and TRBJ2-7, with TRBD1 matching 11 bases. The germline V gene has CDR1 ENHRY and CDR2 SYGVKD. CDR3 length: 14 amino acids. V lost 9 bases and J lost 5; bases outside the gene matches: 9. Here the CDR3 reads CAIGSRTGGDEQYF. Written as DNA, the CDR3 is TGTGCCATTGGGTCGAGGACAGGGGGCGACGAGCAGTACTTC.

The chain has TRBV27 and TRBJ2-5; no firm D call. V gave up 2 bases and J gave up 1 base, with 11 bases separating them. This CDR3 contains 15 residues. Germline-derived CDR1 and CDR2 are MNHEY and SMNVEV (reference sequence). The chain's CDR3 is CASSLVAAAQETQYF. The DNA of the CDR3 is TGTGCCAGCAGTTTAGTGGCGGCAGCCCAAGAGACCCAGTACTTC.

The chain has TRBV6-1 and TRBJ1-6, with D uncertain. The CDR3 loop spans 15 amino acids. Germline loops: CDR1 MNHNS, CDR2 SASEGT. The germline V and J ends were trimmed by 7 bases and 10 bases, with 20 bases remaining between them. The CDR3 reads CASNLDRVGVSPLHF. The CDR3 nucleotides read TGTGCCAGCAACCTTGATCGGGTTGGGGTCTCACCCCTCCACTTT.

Points on this clone: Other nucleotide sequences from this sample produce the same CDR3. This rearrangement joins TRBV6-5 to TRBJ1-2; D is possibly TRBD1 (5 bases). In germline, CDR1 is MNHEY, CDR2 SVGAGI. The V and J ends lost 2 bases and 7 bases respectively, with 8 bases between them. CDR3 length equals 12 residues. CDR3 region: CASSYVGGGYTF. The CDR3 region has the DNA TGTGCCAGCAGTTACGTGGGGGGTGGCTACACCTTC.